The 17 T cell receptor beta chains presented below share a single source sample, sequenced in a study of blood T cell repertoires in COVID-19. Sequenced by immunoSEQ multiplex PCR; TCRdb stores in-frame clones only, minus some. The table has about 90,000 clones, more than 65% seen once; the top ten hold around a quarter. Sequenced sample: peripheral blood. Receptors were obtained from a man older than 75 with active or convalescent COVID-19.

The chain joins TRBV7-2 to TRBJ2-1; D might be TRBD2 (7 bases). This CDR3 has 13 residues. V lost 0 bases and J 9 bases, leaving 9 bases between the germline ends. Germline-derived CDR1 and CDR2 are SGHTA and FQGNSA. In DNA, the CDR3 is TGTGCCAGCAGCTTAGCGGGGGGGCTTGAGCAGTTCTTC. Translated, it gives CASSLAGGLEQFF.

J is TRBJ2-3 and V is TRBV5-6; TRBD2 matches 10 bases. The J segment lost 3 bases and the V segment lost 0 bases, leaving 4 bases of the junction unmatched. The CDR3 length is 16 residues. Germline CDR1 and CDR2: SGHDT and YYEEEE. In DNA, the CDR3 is TGTGCCAGCAGCTTGGTGGCTAGCGGGGGTACAGATACGCAGTATTTT. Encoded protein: CASSLVASGGTDTQYF.

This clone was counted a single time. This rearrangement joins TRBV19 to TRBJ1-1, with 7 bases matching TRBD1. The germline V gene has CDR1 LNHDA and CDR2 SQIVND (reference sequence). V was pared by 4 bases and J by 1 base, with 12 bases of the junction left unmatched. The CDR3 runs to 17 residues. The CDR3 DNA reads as TGTGCCAGTAGTACCCGACAGGGCAGGGTAGGGAACACTGAAGCTTTCTTT. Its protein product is CASSTRQGRVGNTEAFF.

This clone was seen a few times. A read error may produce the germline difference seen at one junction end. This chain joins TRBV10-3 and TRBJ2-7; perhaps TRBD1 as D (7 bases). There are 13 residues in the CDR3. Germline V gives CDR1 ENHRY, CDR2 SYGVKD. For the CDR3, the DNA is TGCCCGAAAGGAGGGGGCGAAGCCTACGAGCAGTACTTC. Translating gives CPKGGGEAYEQYF.

CDR3 DNA sequence: TGTGCCAGCTCACCAGCTATTATCGGTGAGCAGTTCTTC. Translation: CASSPAIIGEQFF. V and J are TRBV18 and TRBJ2-1; D not resolved. V lost 2 bases and J 9 bases, leaving 11 bases between the germline ends. This CDR3 is built from 13 residues. The germline gives CDR1 KGHSH, CDR2 LQKENI.

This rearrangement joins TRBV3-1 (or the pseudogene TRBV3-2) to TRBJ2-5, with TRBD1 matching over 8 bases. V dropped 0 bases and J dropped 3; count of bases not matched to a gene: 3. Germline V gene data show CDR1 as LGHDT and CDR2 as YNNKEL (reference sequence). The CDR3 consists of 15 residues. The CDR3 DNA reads TGTGCCAGCAGCCAAGATCCGGGACAGGAAGAGACCCAGTACTTC. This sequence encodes CASSQDPGQEETQYF.

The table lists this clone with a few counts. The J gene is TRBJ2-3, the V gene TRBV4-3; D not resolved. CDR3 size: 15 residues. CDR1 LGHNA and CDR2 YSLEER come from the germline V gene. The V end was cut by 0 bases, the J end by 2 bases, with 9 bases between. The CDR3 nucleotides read TGCGCCAGCAGCCAAGAGAGAAGTGACACAGATACGCAGTATTTT. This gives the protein CASSQERSDTDTQYF.

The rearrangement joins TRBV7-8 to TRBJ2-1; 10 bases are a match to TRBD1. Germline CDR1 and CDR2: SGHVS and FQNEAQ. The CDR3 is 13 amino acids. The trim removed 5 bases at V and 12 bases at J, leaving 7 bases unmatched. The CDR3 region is CASSLDWTGGQFF. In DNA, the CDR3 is TGTGCCAGCAGCCTAGACTGGACAGGGGGGCAGTTCTTC. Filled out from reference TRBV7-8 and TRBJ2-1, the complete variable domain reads GAGVSQSPRYKVAKRGQDVALRCDPISGHVSLFWYQQALGQGPEFLTYFQNEAQLDKSGLPSDRFFAERPEGSVSTLKIQRTQQEDSAVYLCASSLDWTGGQFFGPGTRLTVL.

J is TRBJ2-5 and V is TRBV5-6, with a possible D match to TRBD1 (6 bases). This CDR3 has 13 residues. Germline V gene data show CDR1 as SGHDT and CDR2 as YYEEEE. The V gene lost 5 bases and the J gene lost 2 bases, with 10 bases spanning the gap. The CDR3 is CASSWDTQETQYF. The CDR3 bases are TGTGCCAGCAGTTGGGACACACAAGAGACCCAGTACTTC.

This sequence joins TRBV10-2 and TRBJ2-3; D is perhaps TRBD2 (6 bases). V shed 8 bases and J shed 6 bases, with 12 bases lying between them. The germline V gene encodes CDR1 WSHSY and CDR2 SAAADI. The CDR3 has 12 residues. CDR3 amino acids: CASGRLADTQYF. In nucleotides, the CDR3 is TGCGCCAGCGGCAGGCTAGCGGATACGCAGTATTTT.

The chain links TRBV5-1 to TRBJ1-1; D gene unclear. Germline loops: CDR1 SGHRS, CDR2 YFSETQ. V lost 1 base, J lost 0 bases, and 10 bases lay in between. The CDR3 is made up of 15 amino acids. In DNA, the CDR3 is TGCGCCAGCAGCTTGACTAACACCATGAACACTGAAGCTTTCTTT. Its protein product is CASSLTNTMNTEAFF.

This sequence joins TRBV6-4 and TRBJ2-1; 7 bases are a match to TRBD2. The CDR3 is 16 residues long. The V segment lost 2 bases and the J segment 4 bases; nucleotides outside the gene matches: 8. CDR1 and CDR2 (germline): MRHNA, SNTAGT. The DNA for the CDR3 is TGTGCCAGCAGTGACGGGTCGGGCGGGGGTTACAATGAGCAGTTCTTC. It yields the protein CASSDGSGGGYNEQFF.

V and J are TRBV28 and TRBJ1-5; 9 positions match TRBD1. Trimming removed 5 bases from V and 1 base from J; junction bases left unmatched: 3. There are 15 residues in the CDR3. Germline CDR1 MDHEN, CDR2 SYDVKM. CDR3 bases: TGTGCCAGCAGTCCGACAGGGGGGAGCAATCAGCCCCAGCATTTT. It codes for CASSPTGGSNQPQHF.

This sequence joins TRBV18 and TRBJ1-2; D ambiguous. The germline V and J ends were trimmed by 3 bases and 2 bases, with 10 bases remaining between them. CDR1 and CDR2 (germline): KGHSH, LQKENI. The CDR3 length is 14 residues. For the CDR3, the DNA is TGTGCCAGCTCACCCGACCCGAGGAACTATGGCTACACCTTC. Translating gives CASSPDPRNYGYTF.

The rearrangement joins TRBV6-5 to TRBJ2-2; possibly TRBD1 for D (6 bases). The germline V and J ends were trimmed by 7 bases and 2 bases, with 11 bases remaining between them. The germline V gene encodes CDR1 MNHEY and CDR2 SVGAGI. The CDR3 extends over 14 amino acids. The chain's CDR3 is CASTGTHNTGELFF. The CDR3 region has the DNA TGTGCCAGCACCGGGACACACAACACCGGGGAGCTGTTTTTT.

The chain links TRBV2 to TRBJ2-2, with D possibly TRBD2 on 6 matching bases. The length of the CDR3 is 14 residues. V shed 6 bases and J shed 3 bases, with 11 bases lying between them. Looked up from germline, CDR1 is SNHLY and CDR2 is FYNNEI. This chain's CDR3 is CASRGGDHTGELFF. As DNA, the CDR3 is TGTGCCAGCAGGGGGGGAGACCACACCGGGGAGCTGTTTTTT.

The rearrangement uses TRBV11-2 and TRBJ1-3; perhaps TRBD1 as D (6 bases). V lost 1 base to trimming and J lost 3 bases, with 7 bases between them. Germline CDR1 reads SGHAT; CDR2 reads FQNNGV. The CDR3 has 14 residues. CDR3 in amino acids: CASSLVRGGNTIYF. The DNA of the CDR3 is TGTGCCAGCAGCTTAGTCAGGGGTGGAAACACCATATATTTT. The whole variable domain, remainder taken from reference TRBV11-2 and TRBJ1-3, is EAGVAQSPRYKIIEKRQSVAFWCNPISGHATLYWYQQILGQGPKLLIQFQNNGVVDDSQLPKDRFSAERLKGVDSTLKIQPAKLEDSAVYLCASSLVRGGNTIYFGEGSWLTVV.